These T cell receptor beta chains were read from a single sample in a study of cytotoxic CD8 clonotypes in ibrutinib-treated CLL. Produced via immunoSEQ multiplex PCR; TCRdb's table is partial and in-frame only. This sample carries under 75,000 clones, around 68% of them seen once, and the ten largest clones take roughly two fifths. The specimen comprised PBMCs, sampled after 12 months of ibrutinib treatment. The origin of the receptors is a human donor with chronic lymphocytic leukemia. The CDR3 runs from the conserved cysteine through the conserved F or W. The D gene is left open where the match is weak. The listing skips clone size in some rows; elsewhere it reads once, few, many or a size class.

v_gene	j_gene	d_gene	abundance	CDR3nt	CDR3aa
TRBV5-1	TRBJ2-1	TRBD2	few	TGCGCCAGCAGCTCGACAAATAGCGGGAGGGCCGGAAATGAGCAGTTCTTC	CASSSTNSGRAGNEQFF
TRBV2	TRBJ2-2	.	.	TGTGCCAGCAGTCCCCGATCCCTTAACACCGGGGAGCTGTTTTTT	CASSPRSLNTGELFF
TRBV25-1	TRBJ2-3	.	.	TGTGCCAGCAGCCCAGGATTCGCCACAGATACGCAGTATTTT	CASSPGFATDTQYF
TRBV28	TRBJ1-2	.	few	TGTGCCAGCTTATCCCGGGGTAACTATGGCTACACCTTC	CASLSRGNYGYTF
TRBV21-1	TRBJ2-6	.	.	TGTGCCAGCAGCATCAGCGGATCCCGGGCCAACGTCCTGACTTTC	CASSISGSRANVLTF
TRBV2	TRBJ2-7	.	.	TGTGCCAGCAGCCCCGACACGGTAAAGTACTTC	CASSPDTVKYF
TRBV6-1	TRBJ2-1	.	.	TGTGCCAGCAGCCAGGGTAATGAGCAGTTCTTC	CASSQGNEQFF
TRBV6-4	TRBJ1-5	TRBD1	.	TGTGCCAGCAGTGACTCGCCCTATATAGACAGGGGGCTAGATCAGCCCCAGCATTTT	CASSDSPYIDRGLDQPQHF
TRBV13	TRBJ1-2	.	.	TGTGCCAGCAGCTTAGGGGACAGCGTAAACTATGGCTACACCTTC	CASSLGDSVNYGYTF
TRBV7-3	TRBJ2-6	.	.	TGTGCCAGCAGCTTAACGGCGTTGCACTCTGGGGCCAACGTCCTGACTTTC	CASSLTALHSGANVLTF
TRBV10-3	TRBJ2-5	TRBD2	medium-sized	TGTGCCATCAGTGACAGGGGACTAGCGGGAGGTCGGTTGAAGACCCAGTACTTC	CAISDRGLAGGRLKTQYF
TRBV11-1	TRBJ1-1	.	.	TGTGCCAGCAGGGCCGGGCCCGAAGCTTTCTTT	CASRAGPEAFF
TRBV5-1	TRBJ2-7	TRBD1	.	TGCGCCAGCAGCCCATCCGGACAGGGATCCTACGAGCAGTACTTC	CASSPSGQGSYEQYF
TRBV9	TRBJ2-1	.	.	TGTGCCAGCAGCCAGGGGACAATTTCTGAGCAGTTCTTC	CASSQGTISEQFF
TRBV2	TRBJ2-1	.	.	TGTGCCAGCAGAGGACCGGGACTTTACAATGAGCAGTTCTTC	CASRGPGLYNEQFF
TRBV28	TRBJ1-5	.	.	TGTGCCAGCAGCTTGGGAGGGCGGTGGAGGCAGCCCCAGCATTTT	CASSLGGRWRQPQHF
TRBV7-6	TRBJ1-4	.	.	TGTGCCAGCAGCCCTACATTGGGGCACACAACTAATGAAAAACTGTTTTTT	CASSPTLGHTTNEKLFF
TRBV28	TRBJ2-4	.	.	TGTGCCAGCAGTTTTCCTAGTGGAGGGAACATTCAGTACTTC	CASSFPSGGNIQYF
TRBV19	TRBJ2-7	.	.	TGTGCCAGTAGTCTGGGGAGCGAGCAGTACTTC	CASSLGSEQYF
TRBV10-3	TRBJ1-2	.	.	TGTGCCATCAGTGAAGGCAGGGGAAACTATGGCTACACCTTC	CAISEGRGNYGYTF
TRBV5-6	TRBJ2-2	.	.	TGTGCCAGCAGTCCAACGGACGGATATTTTACCGGGGAGCTGTTTTTT	CASSPTDGYFTGELFF
TRBV6-1	TRBJ2-3	.	.	TGTGCCAGCAGTGAACATAGCGGAAGATACAATAGGGTAAATACGCAGTATTTT	CASSEHSGRYNRVNTQYF
TRBV4-1	TRBJ2-1	TRBD2	.	TGCGCCAGCAGCCAACCCAAGGGAGGGAATGAGCAGTTCTTC	CASSQPKGGNEQFF
TRBV5-4	TRBJ1-1	TRBD1	.	TGTGCCAGCAGCTCCCCCCGGACAGGGGGCGATTGGGAAGCTTTCTTT	CASSSPRTGGDWEAFF